This paragraph covers one T cell receptor beta chain sequence. These data originate in a study of blood T cell repertoires in COVID-19. For the study at large: From the United States, Italy and Spain came samples of acute and convalescent COVID-19. In each case, the material was cDNA or gDNA derived from T cells, B-cell-depleted T cells, or PBMCs.

In the authors' methods: Scientists estimated how many nucleated cells there were by amplifying reference gene primers. Sequenced by immunoSEQ multiplex PCR; TCRdb stores in-frame clones only, minus some. Clone size and the V and J calls come from that table; the DNA yielded D and trimming. This table has 110,000 to 150,000 clones, around 85% appearing once. From germline, CDR1 is SNHLY and CDR2 FYNNEI. The germline V and J ends were trimmed by 8 bases and 0 bases, with 10 bases remaining between them. The CDR3 is made up of 13 amino acids. Sequenced material: peripheral blood. This receptor was obtained from a man between 50 and 59 years old with acute or convalescent COVID-19. The J gene is TRBJ1-1, the V gene TRBV2; D unclear. The CDR3 DNA is TGTGCCAGCTTGAGTGATTTGAACACTGAAGCTTTCTTT. Translating gives CASLSDLNTEAFF.